A selection of T cell receptor beta chains follows, all from one sample in a study of CD8+ T cells in alopecia areata. TCRdb's table, derived via immunoSEQ multiplex PCR, lists solely in-frame clones and lacks some. The table lists 200,000 or so clones, more than 45% of them singletons. The source material was CD4+ T cells sorted from blood, sampled at week 24, from a patient treated with tofacitinib. These receptors all stem from a human donor with alopecia areata. Both conserved end residues are part of each CDR3. A D gene is named only where the DNA matches it firmly. Size is stated for part of the rows, as once, few or many counts, or as a class when the clone is expanded.

>TRBJ2-1|NA|TRBV30|NA
TGTGCCTCCGACGAGGGTGAGCAGTTCTTC
CASDEGEQFF
>TRBJ2-1|NA|TRBV29-1|TRBD2
TGCAGCGTCGCCGGCCGACTAGCGGGAGACGTCGATGAGCAGTTCTTC
CSVAGRLAGDVDEQFF
>TRBJ2-3|NA|TRBV7-3|TRBD2
TGTGCCAGCAGCTTAACTAGCGGGGGGGCCGATACGCAGTATTTT
CASSLTSGGADTQYF
>TRBJ1-1|few|TRBV30|NA
TGTGCCGGAGTACAGGACACTGAAGCTTTCTTT
CAGVQDTEAFF
>TRBJ1-4|NA|TRBV29-1|TRBD1
TGCAGCGTTGAAAAAGGGGGCGCGGAAAAACTGTTTTTT
CSVEKGGAEKLFF
>TRBJ2-5|NA|TRBV7-8|NA
TGTGCCAGCAGCTTAGAACACGGGAAAGAGACCCAGTACTTC
CASSLEHGKETQYF
>TRBJ2-5|few|TRBV19|TRBD1
TGTGCCACCTCACAGGGGCAAGAGACCCAGTACTTC
CATSQGQETQYF
>TRBJ2-3|few|TRBV4-1|NA
TGCGCCAGCAGCCAAGATGGGATAGCAGATACGCAGTATTTT
CASSQDGIADTQYF
>TRBJ2-5|NA|TRBV7-3|TRBD2
TGTGCCAGCAGTCCTACCGGGGGGTACCAAGAGACCCAGTACTTC
CASSPTGGYQETQYF
>TRBJ2-5|NA|TRBV7-9|TRBD2
TGTGCCAGCAGCGGGCGGGGGGCCCAGTACTTC
CASSGRGAQYF
>TRBJ1-1|NA|TRBV5-4|NA
TGTGCCAGCAGCTCAAAAACAGGGTATGACACTGAAGCTTTCTTT
CASSSKTGYDTEAFF
>TRBJ2-5|NA|TRBV5-6|NA
TGTGCCAGCAGCTTGGAGATCAGGGAGACCCAGTACTTC
CASSLEIRETQYF
>TRBJ2-5|NA|TRBV28|NA
TGTGCCAGCAGATTAGCTAAGCGGACAGCCCAAGAGACCCAGTACTTC
CASRLAKRTAQETQYF
>TRBJ1-2|NA|TRBV7-2|NA
TGTGCCAGCAGCTTAGTGATCGGTGCAGGAGCCTCTAACTATGGCTACACCTTC
CASSLVIGAGASNYGYTF
>TRBJ2-1|NA|TRBV2|TRBD2
TGTGCCAGCAGTGAAAATAGCGGGAGCATCTATGAGCAGTTCTTC
CASSENSGSIYEQFF
>TRBJ2-2|NA|TRBV7-9|NA
TGTGCCAGCAGCTTAGCCGGGCCGAACACCGGGGAGCTGTTTTTT
CASSLAGPNTGELFF
>TRBJ1-4|NA|TRBV30|TRBD1
TGTGCCTGGACCCAGGGGGCAGCTAATGAAAAACTGTTTTTT
CAWTQGAANEKLFF
>TRBJ1-5|once|TRBV30|TRBD1
TGTGCCTGGAGTGCCTCGACAGGGAAGGGGCCCCAGCATTTT
CAWSASTGKGPQHF
>TRBJ2-7|few|TRBV5-6|NA
TGTGCCAGCAGCTTGGTCGACGAGCAGTACTTC
CASSLVDEQYF
>TRBJ2-1|few|TRBV4-3|NA
TGCGCCAGCAGCCAATATGAACGGGGTAGCTCCTACAATGAGCAGTTCTTC
CASSQYERGSSYNEQFF
>TRBJ2-3|NA|TRBV29-1|TRBD2
TGCAGCAACGGACTAGCGGGAGCCGGCACAGATACGCAGTATTTT
CSNGLAGAGTDTQYF
>TRBJ2-7|few|TRBV15|NA
TGTGCCACCAGCAGAGATGCGGCAGCTTTGGGGGAGCAGTACTTC
CATSRDAAALGEQYF
>TRBJ1-1|once|TRBV7-2|NA
TGTGCCAGCAGCAGGCAGGGTAACTTAAACACTGAAGCTTTCTTT
CASSRQGNLNTEAFF
>TRBJ2-7|NA|TRBV5-1|TRBD2
TGCGCCAGCAGCTTGGCTAGCGGGGGGGCCTACGAGCAGTACTTC
CASSLASGGAYEQYF
>TRBJ2-3|NA|TRBV5-1|TRBD2
TGCGCCAGCAGCTTGGAACGGGGGGGCACAGATACGCAGTATTTT
CASSLERGGTDTQYF
>TRBJ2-2|once|TRBV5-1|NA
TGCGCCAGCAGCTTGGACAGAGAGACCGGGGAGCTGTTTTTT
CASSLDRETGELFF
>TRBJ2-7|NA|TRBV2|NA
TGTGCCAGCAGAAGAAGAACTGACAGCTACGAGCAGTACTTC
CASRRRTDSYEQYF
>TRBJ1-5|NA|TRBV28|TRBD1
TGTGCCAGCAGTATCAGGGACAGAACTGCCCAGCATTTT
CASSIRDRTAQHF
>TRBJ2-7|once|TRBV7-2|TRBD1
TGTGCCAGCAGCCGGGGCGGACAGGGGAACTACGAGCAGTACTTC
CASSRGGQGNYEQYF
>TRBJ2-5|few|TRBV4-3|TRBD1
TGCGCCAGCAGCCAAGTCCCGTCAGGGGGCAGGGAGACCCAGTACTTC
CASSQVPSGGRETQYF
>TRBJ2-3|NA|TRBV6-1|NA
TGTGCCAGCAGTGACACTCCGGGACCCCCAGATACGCAGTATTTT
CASSDTPGPPDTQYF
>TRBJ1-2|NA|TRBV15|NA
TGTGCCACCAGCCCTGGTAATATCGGCTACACCTTC
CATSPGNIGYTF
>TRBJ2-1|NA|TRBV6-1|NA
TGTGCCAGCGGGATAGCGGCCCTAACGGGGAATGAGCAGTTCTTC
CASGIAALTGNEQFF
>TRBJ1-6|few|TRBV9|TRBD1
TGTGCCAGCAGCGGGGACAGGGGGCGATACGGATCACCCCTCCACTTT
CASSGDRGRYGSPLHF
>TRBJ2-2|NA|TRBV7-2|TRBD2
TGTGCCAGCAGCTTAGTTTCGGCTAGCGGGGTGGAGCTGTTTTTT
CASSLVSASGVELFF
>TRBJ1-2|NA|TRBV30|NA
TGTGCCTGGAGTCCGACAGGTTATGGCTACACCTTC
CAWSPTGYGYTF
>TRBJ2-3|NA|TRBV29-1|NA
TGCAGCGTTGAAGAACAGGGCGCAGATACGCAGTATTTT
CSVEEQGADTQYF